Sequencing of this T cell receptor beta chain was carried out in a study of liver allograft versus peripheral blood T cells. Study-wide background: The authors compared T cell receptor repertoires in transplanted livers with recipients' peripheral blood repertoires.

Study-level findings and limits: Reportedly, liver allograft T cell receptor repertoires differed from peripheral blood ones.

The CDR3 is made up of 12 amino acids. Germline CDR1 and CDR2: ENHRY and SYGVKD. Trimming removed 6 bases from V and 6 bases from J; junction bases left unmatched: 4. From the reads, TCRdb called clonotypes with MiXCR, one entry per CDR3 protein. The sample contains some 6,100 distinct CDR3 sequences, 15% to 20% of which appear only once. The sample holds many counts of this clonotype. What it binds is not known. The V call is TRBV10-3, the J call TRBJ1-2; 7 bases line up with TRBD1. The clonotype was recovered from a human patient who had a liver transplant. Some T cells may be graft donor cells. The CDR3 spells CAIRQGSDGYTF. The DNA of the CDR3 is TGTGCCATCAGACAGGGGTCGGATGGCTACACCTTC.